These T cell receptor beta chains were read from a single sample in a study of blood T cell repertoires in COVID-19. Libraries were prepared by immunoSEQ multiplex PCR; TCRdb keeps only in-frame clonotypes and omits some of them. The sample lists 150,000 to 200,000 clones, about 86% occurring once. Specimen: peripheral blood. Receptor source: a man aged 50 to 60 with active or convalescent COVID-19. Each CDR3 is given without its conserved first and last residue.

TRBJ1-4 TRBV6-4 ASSDLGPATNEKLF
TRBJ2-7 TRBV19 ASSTPGGESSYEQY
TRBJ2-7 TRBV27 ASSLTGKYEQY
TRBJ2-1 TRBV6-6 ASSRGSSYNEQF
TRBJ2-5 TRBV7-2 ASSFPSEGFEETQY
TRBJ1-2 TRBV19 ASNSPTGSTNYGYT
TRBJ1-6 TRBV19 ASSTRRTVNSPLH
TRBJ2-4 TRBV14 ASSQGHRGSVLIQY
TRBJ1-2 TRBV7-9 ASSGSLNYGYT
TRBJ1-1 TRBV10-3 AIHDMNTEAF
TRBJ2-6 TRBV5-4 ASSMDSSGANVLT
TRBJ2-1 TRBV6-2/TRBV6-3 ASSYSPSTSGSYNEQF
TRBJ1-1 TRBV12-3/TRBV12-4 ASSLRTGTEAF
TRBJ1-1 TRBV9 ASSVFGESGTEAF
TRBJ2-7 TRBV6-5 ASTQGVSYEQY
TRBJ2-3 TRBV7-3 ASSSKTGGPTDTQY
TRBJ1-2 TRBV4-3 ASSQDRWAFYGYT